These 32 T cell receptor beta chains share one sample of origin, sequenced in a study of blood T cell repertoires in COVID-19. Some clones are missing from TCRdb's copy, which holds only in-frame ones; the method was immunoSEQ multiplex PCR. This sample has about 85,000 clones; about 91% occur once, and the top ten carry 2.3%. Sequencing was carried out using peripheral blood. These TCRs come from a human donor with active COVID-19. The donor label of this sample is uncertain.

The chain couples TRBV6-2 or TRBV6-3 to TRBJ2-3; 8 bases align to TRBD1. J was trimmed by 2 bases and V by 2 bases; bases with no gene match: 6. The CDR3 has 16 amino acids. CDR1 and CDR2 from the germline V gene are MNHEY and SVGEGT. CDR3 DNA sequence: TGTGCCAGCAGTTACGCCAGGACAGGGCCCACAGATACGCAGTATTTT. This encodes CASSYARTGPTDTQYF.

The chain links TRBV28 to TRBJ2-1, with D perhaps matching TRBD2 (7 bases). The CDR3 spans 15 residues. Germline CDR1 is MDHEN and CDR2 is SYDVKM. The ends were cut back, 10 bases at V and 7 bases at J, with 23 bases in the middle. This CDR3 is CATQRGGERRNEQFF. DNA of the CDR3: TGTGCCACTCAAAGGGGGGGCGAGCGTCGGAATGAGCAGTTCTTC.

The CDR3 bases are TGTGCCAGCAGTGAAGAGACAGGGGGCGCCTACGAGCAGTACTTC. Translation gives CASSEETGGAYEQYF. The J gene is TRBJ2-7, the V gene TRBV6-1, with 10 positions matching TRBD1. The V gene's germline CDR1 is MNHNS and CDR2 SASEGT. After removal of 1 base from V and 2 bases from J, the junction contained 2 bases not matched to a gene. CDR3 length: 15 amino acids.

V usage is TRBV19 and J usage is TRBJ2-3, with TRBD1 matching 7 bases. J lost 6 bases, V lost 2 bases, and 2 bases had no gene match. Per the germline V gene, CDR1 is LNHDA and CDR2 is SQIVND (reference sequence). The CDR3 consists of 13 residues. CDR3 bases: TGTGCCAGTAGTATATCGGACAGGGATACGCAGTATTTT. Protein product: CASSISDRDTQYF.

This clone was seen only once. The J gene is TRBJ2-4, the V gene TRBV6-9, with D tentatively TRBD1 (5 bases). V was cut by 2 bases and J by 1 base, with 15 bases left in between. The V gene's germline CDR1 is MNHGY and CDR2 SVAAGI. The CDR3 totals 17 residues. The chain's CDR3 is CASSYPGPGSAKNIQYF. The CDR3 DNA follows: TGTGCCAGCAGTTATCCAGGCCCAGGGTCCGCCAAAAACATTCAGTACTTC.

The rearrangement joins TRBV6-2 or TRBV6-3 to TRBJ1-2; D remains unclear. This CDR3 spans 14 amino acids. CDR1 is MNHEY, CDR2 SVGEGT, per germline. V dropped 1 base and J dropped 5 bases, with 11 bases sitting between them. The CDR3 DNA reads as TGTGCCAGCAGTTACTTGGGCGGCGGGTATGGCTACACCTTC. This gives the protein CASSYLGGGYGYTF.

The chain uses TRBV7-8 and TRBJ2-7, with 12 bases that match TRBD1. After removal of 1 base from V and 3 bases from J, the junction contained 7 bases not matched to a gene. Germline V CDR1 and CDR2: SGHVS, FQNEAQ. The CDR3 spans 17 residues. CDR3 nucleotide sequence: TGTGCCAGCAGCTTAGGGGACAGGGGGCGCGGTGGCTACGAGCAGTACTTC. Encoded protein: CASSLGDRGRGGYEQYF. Drawing the rest from reference TRBV7-8 and TRBJ2-7, the complete variable domain is GAGVSQSPRYKVAKRGQDVALRCDPISGHVSLFWYQQALGQGPEFLTYFQNEAQLDKSGLPSDRFFAERPEGSVSTLKIQRTQQEDSAVYLCASSLGDRGRGGYEQYFGPGTRLTVT.

This rearrangement joins TRBV12-3 or TRBV12-4 to TRBJ1-1, with D possibly TRBD1 on 6 matching bases. CDR3 size: 13 residues. Trimming left V 5 bases short and J 4 bases short, with 11 bases between. As DNA, the CDR3 is TGTGCCAGCAGTGACCAGGGGAGCACTGAAGCTTTCTTT. Protein: CASSDQGSTEAFF.

V usage is TRBV7-6 and J usage is TRBJ1-2; 8 nucleotides line up with TRBD1. CDR1 is SGHVS and CDR2 is FNYEAQ in the germline V gene. Trimming removed 0 bases from V and 4 bases from J; junction bases left unmatched: 7. The CDR3 totals 16 residues. Here the CDR3 DNA reads TGTGCCAGCAGCTTAGCGCCAGGGGGCGGTAGCTATGGCTACACCTTC. Protein: CASSLAPGGGSYGYTF. Based on the CDR3 plus reference TRBV7-6 and TRBJ1-2, the full variable domain is GAGVSQSPRYKVTKRGQDVALRCDPISGHVSLYWYRQALGQGPEFLTYFNYEAQQDKSGLPNDRFSAERPEGSISTLTIQRTEQRDSAMYRCASSLAPGGGSYGYTFGSGTRLTVV.

This clone was detected once. The chain couples TRBV4-2 to TRBJ2-3; 10 bases align to TRBD2. There are 16 residues in the CDR3. Trimming at V came to 4 bases and at J to 2 bases, leaving 6 bases not matched to a gene. Germline V gene sequence: CDR1 LGHNA, CDR2 YNFKEQ. The CDR3: CASSRWTSGDTDTQYF. Written as DNA, the CDR3 is TGTGCCAGCAGCCGGTGGACTAGCGGCGACACAGATACGCAGTATTTT.

The genes are TRBV5-1 and TRBJ2-7, with a possible D match to TRBD1 (6 bases). The V and J ends lost 0 bases and 5 bases respectively, with 12 bases between them. The germline CDR1 and CDR2 sequences are SGHRS and YFSETQ. The CDR3 contains 14 residues. The CDR3 DNA reads as TGCGCCAGCAGCTTGGCCGTAGGGGGAGACGAGCAGTACTTC. Its translation: CASSLAVGGDEQYF.

CDR3 DNA sequence: TGCAGTGCTAGAGACAGAAACACCATATATTTT. The encoded protein is CSARDRNTIYF. The gene calls are TRBV20-1 and TRBJ1-3; D is unclear. Germline V gene sequence: CDR1 DFQATT, CDR2 SNEGSKA (reference sequence). Trimming stripped 0 bases from V and 5 bases from J, with 2 bases between. There are 11 residues in the CDR3.

CDR3 sequence: CASSRGAGGTYEQYF. The CDR3 bases are TGCGCCAGCAGCAGAGGAGCCGGGGGTACCTACGAGCAGTACTTC. This chain joins TRBV10-1 and TRBJ2-7; tentatively, D is TRBD2 (6 bases). The ends were cut back, 6 bases at V and 2 bases at J, with 17 bases in the middle. The CDR3 runs 15 residues. Germline values: CDR1 WNHNN, CDR2 SYGVQD (reference sequence).

The V and J genes are TRBV6-2 or TRBV6-3 and TRBJ1-1; D uncertain. This CDR3 spans 16 amino acids. Germline V gene data show CDR1 as MNHEY and CDR2 as SVGEGT. V was trimmed by 2 bases and J by 0 bases, leaving 13 bases between them. This CDR3 reads CASSYTVREMNTEAFF. Here the CDR3 DNA reads TGTGCCAGCAGTTACACCGTGCGGGAAATGAACACTGAAGCTTTCTTT.

This clone has a handful of counts. The rearrangement joins TRBV14 to TRBJ1-6; TRBD1 agrees at 9 bases. After removal of 6 bases from V and 9 bases from J, the junction contained 12 bases not matched to a gene. CDR1 SGHDN and CDR2 FVKESK come from the germline V gene. CDR3 length: 16 amino acids. CDR3 region: CASSRNYRDRVSPLHF. DNA for the CDR3: TGTGCCAGCAGTCGAAATTACCGGGACAGGGTTTCACCCCTCCACTTT.

The chain employs TRBV7-9 and TRBJ2-3; no firm D call. This CDR3 comprises 14 residues. The germline V gene has CDR1 SEHNR and CDR2 FQNEAQ (reference sequence). The germline V and J ends were trimmed by 3 bases and 5 bases, with 12 bases remaining between them. The CDR3 here is CASSFDNMRDTQYF. CDR3 in DNA: TGTGCCAGCAGCTTTGATAATATGAGAGATACGCAGTATTTT.

The chain uses TRBV3-1 (or the pseudogene TRBV3-2) and TRBJ1-2; TRBD1 matches 7 bases. The V and J ends lost 2 bases and 2 bases, in that order; junction bases with no gene match: 2. Germline V CDR1 and CDR2: LGHDT, YNNKEL (reference sequence). This CDR3 spans 14 amino acids. The CDR3 nucleotides read TGTGCCAGCAGCCAAACAGGGGCAAACTATGGCTACACCTTC. This sequence encodes CASSQTGANYGYTF.

V is TRBV5-1 and J is TRBJ2-3; 8 nucleotides match TRBD2. In germline, CDR1 is SGHRS, CDR2 YFSETQ. This CDR3 contains 14 residues. Unmatched junction bases numbered 4, after V lost 3 bases and J lost 4 bases. The CDR3 protein is CASSSGGHPDTQYF. The DNA for the CDR3 is TGCGCCAGCAGCTCGGGGGGGCACCCAGATACGCAGTATTTT.

The V gene is TRBV3-1 (or the pseudogene TRBV3-2), the J gene TRBJ1-1, with a tentative D call TRBD1 (5 bases). Germline CDR1 reads LGHDT; CDR2 reads YNNKEL (reference sequence). Trimming stripped 4 bases from V and 2 bases from J, with 11 bases between. The CDR3 length is 14 residues. In DNA, the CDR3 is TGTGCCAGCAGCCGGAACAGGTTAAACACTGAAGCTTTCTTT. Translating gives CASSRNRLNTEAFF.

The J gene is TRBJ1-5, the V gene TRBV19; unclear D gene. The CDR3 extends over 12 amino acids. CDR1 and CDR2 (germline): LNHDA, SQIVND (reference sequence). The V end lost 3 bases, the J end lost 9 bases, and 9 bases lay between the germline ends. This CDR3 is CASSIPPRPQHF. CDR3 in DNA: TGTGCCAGTAGTATCCCCCCCCGGCCCCAGCATTTT.

The V gene is TRBV28, the J gene TRBJ2-5; D call uncertain. Germline loops: CDR1 MDHEN, CDR2 SYDVKM. The CDR3 has 13 residues. Between the trimmed V and J ends, which lost 0 bases and 4 bases, there was a span of 6 bases. DNA of the CDR3: TGTGCCAGCAGTTTATGGACGGGAGAGACCCAGTACTTC. Translated: CASSLWTGETQYF.

The chain uses TRBV3-1 (or the pseudogene TRBV3-2) and TRBJ2-5, with 14 bases lining up with TRBD2. Germline values: CDR1 LGHDT, CDR2 YNNKEL (reference sequence). The CDR3 has 18 amino acids. The ends lost 3 bases at V and 2 bases at J; junction bases unmatched: 8. CDR3 sequence: CASSHPGTSGGNQETQYF. CDR3 DNA sequence: TGTGCCAGCAGCCATCCCGGGACTAGCGGGGGCAATCAAGAGACCCAGTACTTC.

The chain recombines TRBV5-1 with TRBJ2-7, with D possibly TRBD2 on 5 matching bases. This CDR3 is 14 amino acids long. Germline assignment: CDR1 SGHRS and CDR2 YFSETQ. V was pared by 4 bases and J by 5 bases, with 16 bases between. The CDR3 DNA follows: TGCGCCAGCAGCACCCGGGATAGCGTCCACGAGCAGTACTTC. Translation: CASSTRDSVHEQYF.

The chain recombines TRBV5-4 with TRBJ2-7, with 10 nucleotides matching TRBD2. CDR3 size: 17 residues. Germline-derived CDR1 and CDR2 are SGHNT and YYREEE (reference sequence). The J segment lost 4 bases and the V segment lost 5 bases, leaving 15 bases of the junction unmatched. CDR3 bases: TGTGCCAGCAGTTGGGAGGGGCTAGCGGGGGCTATATACGAGCAGTACTTC. It translates to CASSWEGLAGAIYEQYF.

The rearrangement links TRBV7-2 to TRBJ2-1; a possible D gene is TRBD1 (5 bases). Between the trimmed V and J ends, which lost 5 bases and 1 base, there was a span of 18 bases. Per germline, CDR1 SGHTA and CDR2 FQGNSA. The CDR3 consists of 17 residues. Here the CDR3 reads CASSLYPRALSYNEQFF. DNA of the CDR3: TGTGCCAGCAGCCTCTACCCCAGGGCTCTATCCTACAATGAGCAGTTCTTC.

The V gene is TRBV3-1 (or the pseudogene TRBV3-2), the J gene TRBJ2-5; 10 bases are shared with TRBD2. V dropped 0 bases and J dropped 2; count of bases not matched to a gene: 15. Per germline, CDR1 LGHDT and CDR2 YNNKEL (reference sequence). The CDR3 covers 20 residues. This CDR3 is CASSQDIHDRAGGRQETQYF. The DNA of the CDR3 is TGTGCCAGCAGCCAAGATATCCATGACCGAGCGGGGGGGCGTCAAGAGACCCAGTACTTC.

The V call is TRBV6-6, the J call TRBJ1-6; TRBD1 is a possible D gene (6 bases). This CDR3 is 15 amino acids long. Germline CDR1 MNHNY, CDR2 SVGAGI (reference sequence). V was clipped by 0 bases and J by 7 bases, with 10 bases between them. The CDR3 loop is CASSYSGHLNSPLHF. The CDR3 DNA follows: TGTGCCAGCAGTTACTCGGGACATTTGAATTCACCCCTCCACTTT.

The rearrangement uses TRBV9 and TRBJ2-5, with D perhaps TRBD2 (6 bases). V lost 3 bases, J lost 2 bases, and 17 bases lay in between. CDR3 length: 16 amino acids. Germline lookup yields CDR1 SGDLS and CDR2 YYNGEE. The DNA for the CDR3 is TGTGCCAGCAGCGCCCTCAGGTGGGACTTACAAGAGACCCAGTACTTC. It translates to CASSALRWDLQETQYF.

The chain carries TRBV3-1 (or the pseudogene TRBV3-2) and TRBJ2-7, with D possibly being TRBD2 (7 bases). The CDR3 consists of 16 residues. The V and J ends lost 3 bases and 5 bases respectively, with 20 bases between them. CDR1 and CDR2 from the germline V gene are LGHDT and YNNKEL (reference sequence). CDR3 coding DNA: TGTGCCAGCAGCCAGGACTTACAGGGAGGGTGGGACGAGCAGTACTTC. It encodes CASSQDLQGGWDEQYF.

The CDR3 DNA follows: TGTGCCACCAGCGGGCCGTGGGACACTGAAGCTTTCTTT. The encoded protein is CATSGPWDTEAFF. V and J are TRBV15 and TRBJ1-1; D call uncertain. Per the germline V gene, CDR1 is LNHNV and CDR2 is YYDKDF (reference sequence). Between the trimmed V and J ends, which lost 5 bases and 3 bases, there was a span of 10 bases. CDR3 length equals 13 residues.

The chain recombines TRBV10-3 with TRBJ2-6; no clear D. The CDR3 runs to 17 residues. The germline V gene encodes CDR1 ENHRY and CDR2 SYGVKD. Trimming removed 7 bases at V and 1 base at J, with 17 bases between. The CDR3 nucleotides are TGTGCCATCACGCAGAACAGTCCCTTATCTGGGGCCAACGTCCTGACTTTC. This sequence encodes CAITQNSPLSGANVLTF.

The chain combines TRBV6-4 with TRBJ1-6; D remains ambiguous. V shed 0 bases and J shed 9 bases, with 18 bases lying between them. The CDR3 extends over 17 amino acids. CDR1 MRHNA and CDR2 SNTAGT come from the germline V gene. CDR3 protein: CASSDSPGFELGSPLHF. DNA of the CDR3: TGTGCCAGCAGTGACTCTCCGGGGTTCGAACTGGGTTCACCCCTCCACTTT.